These 6 T cell receptor beta chains were all obtained from the same sample, sequenced in a study of T cell repertoires in cytomegalovirus infection. Their antigens remain unidentified. TCRdb re-called the reads through MiXCR, storing one row per CDR3 protein. The repertoire consists of roughly 500,000 distinct CDR3 sequences, with 30% to 40% occurring once and the leading ten covering 15% to 20%. The source material was cultured PBMCs, sampled from culture after CMV antigen stimulation. All receptors derive from a human donor in good health (CMV status not recorded). Some clones in this sample may be carry-over from other donors' samples.

This clonotype appeared a few times. This chain joins TRBV19 and TRBJ2-5, with a weak D call TRBD1 (5 bases). Trimming removed 4 bases from V and 1 base from J, with 7 bases in between. The germline V gene has CDR1 LNHDA and CDR2 SQIVND (reference sequence). The CDR3 covers 13 residues. Here the CDR3 DNA reads TGTGCCAGTAGTAGACAGTCCCAAGAGACCCAGTACTTC. As protein: CASSRQSQETQYF.

This chain uses TRBV11-2 with TRBJ2-7, with 10 bases that match TRBD2. V dropped 1 base and J dropped 2; count of bases not matched to a gene: 2. The CDR3 length is 15 residues. In germline, CDR1 is SGHAT, CDR2 FQNNGV. CDR3 in DNA: TGTGCCAGCAGCTTAGGGACTAGCGGACCCTACGAGCAGTACGTC. It codes for CASSLGTSGPYEQYV.

The rearrangement links TRBV6-1 to TRBJ2-1; 13 nucleotides align to TRBD2. V dropped 4 bases and J dropped 0; count of bases not matched to a gene: 3. Per the germline V gene, CDR1 is MNHNS and CDR2 is SASEGT. This CDR3 has 17 amino acids. The CDR3 here is CASSVLAGGYSYNEQFF. CDR3 DNA sequence: TGTGCCAGCAGTGTACTAGCGGGAGGGTACTCCTACAATGAGCAGTTCTTC.

This clonotype has only a few counts. The chain links TRBV7-3 to TRBJ1-1, with no clear D. The V gene lost 2 bases and the J gene lost 8 bases, with 15 bases spanning the gap. The length of the CDR3 is 14 residues. The germline V gene has CDR1 SGHTA and CDR2 FQGTGA. The CDR3 spells CASSLDPKGAEAFF. The CDR3 nucleotides read TGTGCCAGCAGCTTAGACCCTAAAGGAGCCGAAGCTTTCTTT.

This chain uses TRBV7-6 with TRBJ2-2, with TRBD1 as a possible D gene (5 bases). Per germline, CDR1 SGHVS and CDR2 FNYEAQ. With 3 bases removed from V and 7 bases from J, the gap between germline ends came to 15 bases. CDR3 length: 15 amino acids. CDR3 sequence reads: CASSLGLGRHGELFF. CDR3 nucleotides: TGTGCCAGCAGCTTGGGGTTGGGGCGACACGGGGAGCTGTTTTTT. Full variable domain (remainder filled in from reference TRBV7-6 and TRBJ2-2): GAGVSQSPRYKVTKRGQDVALRCDPISGHVSLYWYRQALGQGPEFLTYFNYEAQQDKSGLPNDRFSAERPEGSISTLTIQRTEQRDSAMYRCASSLGLGRHGELFFGEGSRLTVL.

The chain recombines TRBV11-3 with TRBJ1-1; 7 bases fit TRBD1. Unmatched junction bases numbered 12, after V lost 1 base and J lost 4 bases. The CDR3 consists of 17 residues. The germline V gene has CDR1 SGHNT and CDR2 YENEEA. This CDR3 reads CASSLARDSSLGTEAFF. CDR3 coding DNA: TGTGCCAGCAGCTTAGCCAGGGACAGCTCTTTGGGCACTGAAGCTTTCTTT.